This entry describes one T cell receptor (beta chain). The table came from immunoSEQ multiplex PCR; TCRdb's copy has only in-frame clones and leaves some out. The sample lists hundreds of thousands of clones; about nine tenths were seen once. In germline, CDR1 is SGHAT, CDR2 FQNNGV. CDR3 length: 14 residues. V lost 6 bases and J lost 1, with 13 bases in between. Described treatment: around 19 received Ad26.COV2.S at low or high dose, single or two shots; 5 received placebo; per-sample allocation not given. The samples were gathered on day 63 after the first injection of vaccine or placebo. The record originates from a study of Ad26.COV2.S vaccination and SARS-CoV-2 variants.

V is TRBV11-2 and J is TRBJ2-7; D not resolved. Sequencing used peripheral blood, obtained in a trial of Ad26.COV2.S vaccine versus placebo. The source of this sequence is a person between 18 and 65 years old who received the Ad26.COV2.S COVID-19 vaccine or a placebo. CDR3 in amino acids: CASRHQITSYEQYF. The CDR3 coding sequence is TGTGCCAGCAGGCACCAAATAACGTCCTACGAGCAGTACTTC.